This record concerns one T cell receptor beta chain sequence. The antigen is undetermined. None of the included patients had other autoimmune diseases, uncontrolled infections, pregnancy or lactation, as these led to exclusion. This record comes from a study of Graves' ophthalmopathy and Graves' hyperthyroidism. The study, taken as a whole, reports: The model forecast ophthalmopathy progression, reaching roughly 65% sensitivity and about 75% specificity.

The TCR beta CDR3 regions underwent amplification from RNA transcripts. HTBI primers served in a first-round RT-PCR, which a second-round multiplex PCR followed. TCRdb re-called the multiplex PCR reads through MiXCR, storing one row per CDR3 protein. The sample holds 900,000 to 1,200,000 distinct CDR3 sequences, approximately 35% seen once. The specimen sequenced was peripheral blood or thyroid tissue (not recorded which). This receptor was obtained from an adult man with Graves' hyperthyroidism.

CDR3 amino acids: CASSSWGSGFYEQYF. As DNA, the CDR3 is TGTGCCAGCAGTTCGTGGGGCAGCGGTTTCTACGAGCAGTACTTC. The gene calls are TRBV12-3 or TRBV12-4 and TRBJ2-7, with D perhaps given as TRBD1 or TRBD2 (5 bases each). V lost 4 bases and J 3 bases, leaving 16 bases between the germline ends. This CDR3 region has 15 residues.